A selection of T cell receptor beta chains follows, all from one sample in a study of blood T cells in healthy people across ages. MiXCR, run by TCRdb on the 5' RACE reads, gives a single entry per CDR3 protein. The sample lists around 790,000 distinct CDR3 sequences; 40% to 50% were seen once. The sample was blood. The receptors were sampled from a man aged 60 to 69 in good health. Both conserved end residues are part of each CDR3. The order of the fields is V gene, D gene, clone size, J gene, CDR3 protein, CDR3 DNA. The D gene is left open where the match is weak. Size tells how often a clone was seen (once, few, many) or the class of an expanded clone, and some rows leave it out.

v_call: TRBV9
d_call: -
clone_size: -
j_call: TRBJ2-5
cdr3_aa: CASSVGMGRGTPQYF
cdr3_nt: TGTGCCAGCAGCGTAGGGATGGGTCGGGGGACGCCCCAGTACTTC

v_call: TRBV12-3/TRBV12-4
d_call: TRBD2
clone_size: few
j_call: TRBJ2-3
cdr3_aa: CASRHSGDYRTDTQYF
cdr3_nt: TGTGCCAGCAGACACAGTGGGGACTACCGCACAGATACGCAGTATTTT

v_call: TRBV20-1
d_call: -
clone_size: -
j_call: TRBJ1-6
cdr3_aa: CSARDYNSLNSPLHF
cdr3_nt: TGCAGTGCTAGAGATTATAACAGCTTGAATTCACCCCTCCACTTT

v_call: TRBV20-1
d_call: -
clone_size: many
j_call: TRBJ2-7
cdr3_aa: CSARDLVGSYEQYF
cdr3_nt: TGCAGTGCTAGAGATCTAGTCGGATCCTACGAGCAGTACTTC

v_call: TRBV5-5
d_call: -
clone_size: -
j_call: TRBJ2-7
cdr3_aa: CASSSIGDITIQQYF
cdr3_nt: TGTGCCAGCAGCTCTATTGGGGATATTACGATTCAGCAGTACTTC

v_call: TRBV6-5
d_call: TRBD2
clone_size: few
j_call: TRBJ2-3
cdr3_aa: CASSATSGGAYTQYF
cdr3_nt: TGTGCCAGCAGCGCGACTAGCGGGGGGGCATATACGCAGTATTTT

v_call: TRBV7-2
d_call: -
clone_size: -
j_call: TRBJ2-5
cdr3_aa: CASRLKPPGHGRETQYF
cdr3_nt: TGTGCCAGCAGGCTTAAACCTCCGGGACACGGGAGGGAGACCCAGTACTTC

v_call: TRBV4-3
d_call: TRBD1
clone_size: -
j_call: TRBJ2-1
cdr3_aa: CASSQDRQGFYEQFF
cdr3_nt: TGCGCCAGCAGCCAAGACCGACAGGGATTTTATGAGCAGTTCTTC

v_call: TRBV7-2
d_call: -
clone_size: -
j_call: TRBJ2-5
cdr3_aa: CASSLARQAEAQYF
cdr3_nt: TGTGCCAGCAGCTTAGCGCGTCAGGCTGAGGCCCAGTACTTC

v_call: TRBV20-1
d_call: -
clone_size: -
j_call: TRBJ1-5
cdr3_aa: CSAREVRGRGQPQHF
cdr3_nt: TGCAGTGCTAGAGAAGTTCGGGGGCGCGGTCAGCCCCAGCATTTT

v_call: TRBV5-1
d_call: -
clone_size: once
j_call: TRBJ1-6
cdr3_aa: CASREQPDNSPLHF
cdr3_nt: TGCGCCAGCAGGGAACAGCCGGATAATTCACCCCTCCACTTT

v_call: TRBV7-2
d_call: TRBD2
clone_size: -
j_call: TRBJ2-7
cdr3_aa: CASSLGRGGPREQYF
cdr3_nt: TGTGCCAGCAGCTTAGGGCGGGGGGGCCCACGCGAGCAGTACTTC

v_call: TRBV7-2
d_call: -
clone_size: -
j_call: TRBJ1-2
cdr3_aa: CASSLVSGDVNYGYTF
cdr3_nt: TGTGCCAGCAGCTTAGTATCCGGGGATGTCAACTATGGCTACACCTTC

v_call: TRBV3-1
d_call: TRBD2
clone_size: once
j_call: TRBJ2-5
cdr3_aa: CASSQAQASGPQETQYF
cdr3_nt: TGTGCCAGCAGCCAAGCTCAGGCTAGCGGACCTCAAGAGACCCAGTACTTC

v_call: TRBV24-1
d_call: -
clone_size: -
j_call: TRBJ1-5
cdr3_aa: CATSDPSVGGNQPQHF
cdr3_nt: TGTGCCACCAGTGACCCCTCGGTGGGCGGCAATCAGCCCCAGCATTTT

v_call: TRBV4-1
d_call: -
clone_size: few
j_call: TRBJ2-7
cdr3_aa: CASSQGQSQATYEQYF
cdr3_nt: TGCGCCAGCAGCCAAGGCCAGTCACAGGCAACCTACGAGCAGTACTTC

v_call: TRBV6-2/TRBV6-3
d_call: TRBD1
clone_size: few
j_call: TRBJ1-1
cdr3_aa: CASSKGQLKDMNTEAFF
cdr3_nt: TGTGCCAGCAGCAAGGGACAGCTTAAGGACATGAACACTGAAGCTTTCTTT

v_call: TRBV10-3
d_call: -
clone_size: -
j_call: TRBJ2-1
cdr3_aa: CAISESILMGQFF
cdr3_nt: TGTGCCATCAGTGAGTCGATCTTAATGGGACAGTTCTTC

v_call: TRBV7-8
d_call: TRBD2
clone_size: -
j_call: TRBJ2-5
cdr3_aa: CASTAAGVETQYF
cdr3_nt: TGTGCCAGCACTGCCGCGGGGGTTGAGACCCAGTACTTC

v_call: TRBV7-9
d_call: TRBD1
clone_size: few
j_call: TRBJ2-5
cdr3_aa: CASSPTGAETQYF
cdr3_nt: TGTGCCAGCAGCCCTACAGGGGCAGAGACCCAGTACTTC

v_call: TRBV18
d_call: -
clone_size: -
j_call: TRBJ2-4
cdr3_aa: CVSSPGQASNIQYF
cdr3_nt: TGTGTCAGCTCCCCTGGGCAAGCCTCGAACATTCAGTACTTC

v_call: TRBV11-2
d_call: -
clone_size: -
j_call: TRBJ1-2
cdr3_aa: CASTPQDFLDGYTF
cdr3_nt: TGTGCCAGCACCCCTCAGGATTTTTTGGATGGCTACACCTTC

v_call: TRBV5-6
d_call: -
clone_size: -
j_call: TRBJ1-1
cdr3_aa: CASSLQGGSGEAFF
cdr3_nt: TGTGCCAGCAGCTTACAGGGAGGTAGTGGTGAAGCTTTCTTT